This record looks at one T cell receptor beta chain sequence and its context. Trimming took 0 bases from V and 4 from J, leaving 12 bases between them. Germline values: CDR1 KGHSH, CDR2 LQKENI. This CDR3 spans 15 amino acids. Assay: immunoSEQ multiplex PCR; the TCRdb copy retains only in-frame clones and omits some. The data hold approximately 140,000 clones, with 80% to 90% observed a single time. The data belong to a study of blood T cell repertoires in COVID-19. On the study more broadly: The United States, Italy and Spain supplied acute and convalescent COVID-19 samples. In each case, the material was cDNA or gDNA derived from T cells, B-cell-depleted T cells, or PBMCs.

The clonotype originates from a woman aged 55-69 years with acute or convalescent COVID-19. The sample taken for sequencing was peripheral blood. The genes are TRBV18 and TRBJ1-2; D call uncertain. DNA of the CDR3: TGTGCCAGCTCACCACCTGAGGGCCCCCCCTATGGCTACACCTTC. This translates into CASSPPEGPPYGYTF.